A selection of T cell receptor beta chains follows, all from one sample in a study of OX40 agonist ivuxolimab in advanced cancers. The data were produced by immunoSEQ multiplex PCR, yet TCRdb's version contains in-frame clones alone and is incomplete. Among tens of thousands of clones listed, around 90% were seen once. The sample was CD4+ or CD8+ T cells sorted from blood, taken in a trial of the OX40 agonist ivuxolimab. Every receptor here comes from an adult with an advanced solid tumor such as melanoma, head and neck, liver or kidney cancer. Each CDR3 is given with its conserved first and last residue. Fields, in order: J gene, clone size, D gene, V gene, CDR3 protein, CDR3 DNA. A D gene is named only where the DNA matches it firmly. Rows may omit the clone size; those that give it use once, few, many or a size class.

J: TRBJ1-3; size: once; D: -; V: TRBV5-6; CDR3: CASSFRGIGLSGNTIYF; DNA: TGTGCCAGCAGCTTTAGGGGTATTGGGCTTTCTGGAAACACCATATATTTT
J: TRBJ2-2; size: -; D: TRBD2; V: TRBV30; CDR3: CAGTSGSGAGGELFF; DNA: TGTGCCGGGACTAGCGGGAGTGGGGCGGGCGGGGAGCTGTTTTTT
J: TRBJ2-5; size: -; D: TRBD1; V: TRBV5-1; CDR3: CASSPSGTGAVETQYF; DNA: TGCGCCAGCAGCCCGTCCGGGACAGGGGCCGTTGAGACCCAGTACTTC
J: TRBJ2-7; size: few; D: -; V: TRBV29-1; CDR3: CSVEAQQGTEQYF; DNA: TGCAGCGTTGAAGCCCAGCAGGGGACTGAGCAGTACTTC
J: TRBJ2-1; size: -; D: -; V: TRBV28; CDR3: CASSFRASSYNEQFF; DNA: TGTGCCAGCAGTTTCAGGGCTAGCAGCTACAATGAGCAGTTCTTC
J: TRBJ2-2; size: -; D: TRBD1; V: TRBV5-4; CDR3: CASSLARDRGTGELFF; DNA: TGTGCCAGCAGCTTGGCTCGGGACAGGGGAACCGGGGAGCTGTTTTTT
J: TRBJ2-3; size: -; D: -; V: TRBV18; CDR3: CASSPPEVPVGGDTQYF; DNA: TGTGCCAGCTCACCACCAGAGGTGCCAGTAGGGGGAGATACGCAGTATTTT
J: TRBJ2-1; size: -; D: -; V: TRBV4-2; CDR3: CASSQDRGLNSYNEQFF; DNA: TGTGCCAGCAGCCAAGATAGGGGACTTAACTCCTACAATGAGCAGTTCTTC
J: TRBJ2-5; size: -; D: TRBD1; V: TRBV2; CDR3: CASSQSGTGGRTQYF; DNA: TGTGCCAGCAGTCAGTCCGGGACAGGGGGTCGGACCCAGTACTTC
J: TRBJ2-7; size: once; D: TRBD2; V: TRBV5-1; CDR3: CASSLLAGVRDEQYF; DNA: TGCGCCAGCAGCTTACTAGCGGGAGTTAGGGACGAGCAGTACTTC
J: TRBJ2-1; size: -; D: TRBD2; V: TRBV30; CDR3: CAWSGGTSGRDNEQFF; DNA: TGTGCCTGGAGCGGGGGGACTAGCGGGAGGGACAATGAGCAGTTCTTC
J: TRBJ1-1; size: -; D: -; V: TRBV5-1; CDR3: CASSLGVNTEAFF; DNA: TGCGCCAGCAGCTTGGGGGTGAACACTGAAGCTTTCTTT
J: TRBJ2-2; size: -; D: TRBD1; V: TRBV5-4; CDR3: CASSLGDRGTGGELFF; DNA: TGTGCCAGCAGCTTGGGGGACAGGGGTACGGGCGGGGAGCTGTTTTTT
J: TRBJ2-3; size: -; D: TRBD2; V: TRBV29-1; CDR3: CSASGPIPGDTQYF; DNA: TGCAGCGCTAGCGGGCCCATACCGGGAGATACGCAGTATTTT
J: TRBJ2-5; size: -; D: -; V: TRBV14; CDR3: CASSRGLQETQYF; DNA: TGTGCCAGCAGTCGAGGACTACAAGAGACCCAGTACTTC
J: TRBJ1-1; size: -; D: -; V: TRBV9; CDR3: CASSVEPLRVGNTEAFF; DNA: TGTGCCAGCAGCGTAGAACCTTTGAGGGTTGGGAACACTGAAGCTTTCTTT
J: TRBJ1-5; size: -; D: -; V: TRBV7-9; CDR3: CASSLGNFNQPQHF; DNA: TGTGCCAGCAGCTTAGGTAATTTCAATCAGCCCCAGCATTTT
J: TRBJ2-7; size: -; D: -; V: TRBV19; CDR3: CASSIGSEQYF; DNA: TGTGCCAGTAGTATAGGATCCGAGCAGTACTTC
J: TRBJ1-1; size: -; D: -; V: TRBV10-2; CDR3: CASSESGLGMNTEAFF; DNA: TGCGCCAGCAGTGAGTCCGGGTTGGGCATGAACACTGAAGCTTTCTTT
J: TRBJ2-7; size: -; D: -; V: TRBV2; CDR3: CASSEARGERQYF; DNA: TGTGCCAGCAGTGAAGCGCGGGGCGAACGGCAGTACTTC
J: TRBJ1-5; size: -; D: -; V: TRBV15; CDR3: CATSRYKARSDQPQHF; DNA: TGTGCCACCAGCCGTTATAAGGCAAGGAGCGATCAGCCCCAGCATTTT
J: TRBJ2-7; size: -; D: TRBD1; V: TRBV15; CDR3: CATSRRGTGHEQYF; DNA: TGTGCCACCAGCCGCCGGGGGACAGGCCACGAGCAGTACTTC
J: TRBJ2-7; size: -; D: -; V: TRBV11-1; CDR3: CASSLGVGQAAYEQYF; DNA: TGTGCCAGCAGCTTAGGGGTTGGGCAGGCGGCCTACGAGCAGTACTTC
J: TRBJ1-1; size: -; D: TRBD1; V: TRBV28; CDR3: CASSRMTGGNTEAFF; DNA: TGTGCCAGCAGCCGGATGACAGGGGGGAACACTGAAGCTTTCTTT
J: TRBJ2-5; size: -; D: TRBD2; V: TRBV4-1; CDR3: CASSHLGREGGQETQYF; DNA: TGCGCCAGCAGCCACCTCGGGAGGGAGGGAGGTCAAGAGACCCAGTACTTC